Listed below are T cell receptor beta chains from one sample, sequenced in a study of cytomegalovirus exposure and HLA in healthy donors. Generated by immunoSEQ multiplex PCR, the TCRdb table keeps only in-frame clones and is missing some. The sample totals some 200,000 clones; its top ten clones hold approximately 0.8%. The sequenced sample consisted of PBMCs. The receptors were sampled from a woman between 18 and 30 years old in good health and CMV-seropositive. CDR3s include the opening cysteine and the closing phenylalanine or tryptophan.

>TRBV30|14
CAWSGGPVNTEAFF
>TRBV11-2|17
CASSFIGRGNKNTEAFF
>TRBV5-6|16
CASLSDGGYSYNEQFF
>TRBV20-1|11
CSAGGAAEQFF
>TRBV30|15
CAWSVGSPSTDTQYF
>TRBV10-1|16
CASSEGQLGPTDTQYF
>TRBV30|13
CAWSKQVNTEAFF
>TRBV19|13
CASKRQGVYGYTF
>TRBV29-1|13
CSVEGRVSDTQYF
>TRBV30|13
CAWSQTVNTEAFF
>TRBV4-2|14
CASSTSGGANEQFF
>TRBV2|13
CASNERYQETQYF
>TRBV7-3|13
CASSWGQSDEQYF
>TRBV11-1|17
CASSSRRLAGSGYEQYF
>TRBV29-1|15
CSVVVTGGINQPQHF
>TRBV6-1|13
CASDRGSSYEQYF
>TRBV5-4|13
CASSFQGLDEQFF
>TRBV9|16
CASSSLQGSLYNEQFF